The following is a T cell receptor (beta chain) sequence with its context. Clones were read by immunoSEQ multiplex PCR, and TCRdb kept only the in-frame ones, dropping some. In the table there are around 280,000 clones, 70% to 90% of which are singletons. The V gene's germline CDR1 is KGHSH and CDR2 LQKENI. Trimming left V 1 base short and J 4 bases short, with 10 bases between. The CDR3 runs 14 residues. This sample is drawn from a study of blood T cell repertoires in COVID-19. The chain carries TRBV18 and TRBJ1-2; D possibly corresponds to TRBD1 (6 bases). This receptor was identified in a woman between 40 and 55 years old who had recovered from COVID-19. Sequencing was done on a sample of PBMCs or T cells enriched from blood (not recorded which). CDR3 nucleotides: TGTGCCAGCTCACCACGACAGGACTCCTATGGCTACACCTTC. Translated, it gives CASSPRQDSYGYTF.